This T cell receptor beta chain was obtained from a study of T-cell reconstitution after alpha-beta-depleted transplantation in children (dated by TCRdb to the mid-2010s). Regarding the complete study: T-cell immune reconstitution after TCRalphabeta/CD19-depleted allogeneic hematopoietic cell transplantation in children was quantitatively tracked in the study by means of TCR repertoire profiling. Beyond this particular receptor, the publication reports: In some patients, the high TCRbeta diversity seen at day 60 was put down to recipient T cells and intrathymic progenitors that had survived conditioning. The apparently early recovery of alphabetaT-cell counts about two months after transplant reportedly depended on only several hundred rapidly expanded clones that came from non-depleted graft cells. Hyperexpanded clone frequencies declined over subsequent months; after one year, T-cell counts and TCRbeta diversity were mostly attributed to newly produced T cells.

The junction shows trimming of 4 bases on V and 8 bases on J, and the gene matches do not reach 13 bases of it. Measured from the cysteine to the phenylalanine, the CDR3 is 18 residues long. The entry retains the CDR3 DNA only, 54 bases that are in frame from base 1. According to the germline V gene (reference sequence), CDR1 reads WNHNN and CDR2 reads SYGVQD. This specimen's treatment or condition label, per the study, means: allogeneic hematopoietic cell transplantation with graft depleted of TCRalphabeta T cells and CD19 B cells. The transplant recipients were children given TCRalphabeta/CD19-depleted allogeneic hematopoietic cell grafts. This clonotype has ten or more counts. The antigen this receptor binds is unknown. No base-level quality is on record; no much larger clone is a single base apart. Library generation was performed with PCR. The reads were generated on an Illumina HiSeq 2500. TCR libraries were prepared with molecular barcoding, using unique molecular identifiers to normalize TCRbeta repertoire quantification. TCRdb redid the processing of the public reads, applying fastp at Q25 and MiXCR, and retained in-frame beta chains. Rows with one shared CDR3 protein collapse into an entry with the most common genes and DNA. This sample comprises 250,000 to 300,000 distinct CDR3 sequences, 11% of them detected only once. Of the sample, 20% to 30% is held by the ten largest clones.

This chain is built from TRBV10-1 and TRBJ2-1, and TRBD2 matches 14 of the central bases. The source was peripheral blood, collected 180 days after TCRalphabeta/CD19-depleted stem cell transplant. The clonotype originates from a male patient aged 2 to 10 who had a stem cell transplant for chronic granulomatous disease, so the T cells may come from the graft donor. In nucleotide form, the sequence is TGCGCCAGCAGTGCGCCTCCCGGGACTAGCGGGAGTTATGATGAGCAGTTCTTC. The encoded protein is CASSAPPGTSGSYDEQFF.